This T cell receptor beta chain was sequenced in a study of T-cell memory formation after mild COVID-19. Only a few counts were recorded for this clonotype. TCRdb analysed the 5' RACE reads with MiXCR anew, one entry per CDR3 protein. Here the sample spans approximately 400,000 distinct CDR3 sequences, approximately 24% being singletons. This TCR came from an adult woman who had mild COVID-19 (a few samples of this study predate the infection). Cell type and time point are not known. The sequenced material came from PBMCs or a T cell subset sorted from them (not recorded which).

The DNA for the CDR3 is TGCAGTGCTAGAGTTGAAACAGGAAGGGAGCAGTACTTC. Translating it yields CSARVETGREQYF. The chain is built from TRBV20-1 and TRBJ2-7; D is possibly TRBD1 (5 bases). In germline, CDR1 is DFQATT, CDR2 SNEGSKA (reference sequence). V was clipped by 1 base and J by 7 bases, with 14 bases between them. CDR3 length: 13 amino acids.